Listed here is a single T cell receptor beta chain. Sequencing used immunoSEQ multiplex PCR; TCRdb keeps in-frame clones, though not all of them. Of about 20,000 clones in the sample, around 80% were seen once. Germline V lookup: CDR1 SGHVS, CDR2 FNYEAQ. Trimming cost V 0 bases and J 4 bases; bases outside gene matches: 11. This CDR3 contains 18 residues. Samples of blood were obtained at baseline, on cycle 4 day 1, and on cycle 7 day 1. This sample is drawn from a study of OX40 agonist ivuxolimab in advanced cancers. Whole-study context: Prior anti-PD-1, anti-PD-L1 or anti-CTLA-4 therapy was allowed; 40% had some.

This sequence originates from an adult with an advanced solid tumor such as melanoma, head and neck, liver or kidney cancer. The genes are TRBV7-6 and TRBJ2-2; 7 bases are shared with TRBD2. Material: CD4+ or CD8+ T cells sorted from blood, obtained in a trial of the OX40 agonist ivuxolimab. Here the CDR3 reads CASSLALEASGPTGELFF. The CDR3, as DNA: TGTGCCAGCAGCTTAGCGCTTGAGGCTAGCGGACCCACCGGGGAGCTGTTTTTT.